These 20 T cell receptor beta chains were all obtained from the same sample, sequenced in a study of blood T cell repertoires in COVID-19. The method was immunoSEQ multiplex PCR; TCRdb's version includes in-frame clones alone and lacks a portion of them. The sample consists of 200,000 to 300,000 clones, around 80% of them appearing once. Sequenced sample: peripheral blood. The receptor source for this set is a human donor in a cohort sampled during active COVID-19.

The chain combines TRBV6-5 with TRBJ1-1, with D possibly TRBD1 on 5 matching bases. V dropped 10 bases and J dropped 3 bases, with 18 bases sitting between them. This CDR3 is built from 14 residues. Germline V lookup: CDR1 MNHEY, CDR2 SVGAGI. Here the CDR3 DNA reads TGTGCCATCCCCGGGTTGGGGCCGGACACTGAAGCTTTCTTT. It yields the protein CAIPGLGPDTEAFF.

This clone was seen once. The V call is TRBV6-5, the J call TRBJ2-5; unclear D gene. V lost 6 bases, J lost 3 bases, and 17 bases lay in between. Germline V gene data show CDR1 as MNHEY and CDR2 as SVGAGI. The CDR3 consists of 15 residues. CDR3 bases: TGTGCCAGCAGCCCCAGTCCCTCCCCGAAAGAGACCCAGTACTTC. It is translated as CASSPSPSPKETQYF.

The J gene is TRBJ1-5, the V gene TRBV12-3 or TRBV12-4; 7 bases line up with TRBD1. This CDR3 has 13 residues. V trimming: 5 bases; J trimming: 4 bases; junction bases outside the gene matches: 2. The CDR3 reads CASSPTGNQPQHF. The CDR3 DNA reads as TGTGCCAGCAGTCCGACAGGGAATCAGCCCCAGCATTTT.

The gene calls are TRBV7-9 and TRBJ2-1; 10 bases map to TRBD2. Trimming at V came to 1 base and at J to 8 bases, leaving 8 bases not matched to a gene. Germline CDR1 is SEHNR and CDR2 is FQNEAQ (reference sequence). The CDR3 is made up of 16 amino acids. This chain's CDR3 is CASSLGSSGSRDEQFF. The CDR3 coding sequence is TGTGCCAGCAGCTTAGGATCTAGCGGGAGCCGGGATGAGCAGTTCTTC. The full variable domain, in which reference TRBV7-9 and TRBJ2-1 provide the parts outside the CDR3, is DTGVSQNPRHKITKRGQNVTFRCDPISEHNRLYWYRQTLGQGPEFLTYFQNEAQLEKSRLLSDRFSAERPKGSFSTLEIQRTEQGDSAMYLCASSLGSSGSRDEQFFGPGTRLTVL.

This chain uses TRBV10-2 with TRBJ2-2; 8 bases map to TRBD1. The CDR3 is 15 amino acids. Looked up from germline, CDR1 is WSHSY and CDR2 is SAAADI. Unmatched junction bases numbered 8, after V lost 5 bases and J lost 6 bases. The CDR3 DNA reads TGCGCCAGCAGTTCCTCAGGGGGCGAAGCCGGGGAGCTGTTTTTT. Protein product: CASSSSGGEAGELFF.

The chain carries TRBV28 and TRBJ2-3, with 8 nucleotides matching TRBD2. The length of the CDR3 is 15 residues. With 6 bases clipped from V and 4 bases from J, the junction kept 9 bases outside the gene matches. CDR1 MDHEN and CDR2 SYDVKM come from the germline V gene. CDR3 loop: CASSWTSSLADTQYF. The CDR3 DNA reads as TGTGCCAGCAGCTGGACTAGCTCTTTGGCAGATACGCAGTATTTT. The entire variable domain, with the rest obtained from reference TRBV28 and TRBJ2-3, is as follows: DVKVTQSSRYLVKRTGEKVFLECVQDMDHENMFWYRQDPGLGLRLIYFSYDVKMKEKGDIPEGYSVSREKKERFSLILESASTNQTSMYLCASSWTSSLADTQYFGPGTRLTVL.

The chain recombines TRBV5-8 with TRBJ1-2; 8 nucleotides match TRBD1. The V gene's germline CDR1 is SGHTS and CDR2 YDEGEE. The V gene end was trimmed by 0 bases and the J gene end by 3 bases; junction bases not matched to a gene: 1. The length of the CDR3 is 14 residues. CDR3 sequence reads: CASSLAGGDYGYTF. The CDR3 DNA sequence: TGTGCCAGCAGCTTGGCAGGGGGCGACTATGGCTACACCTTC. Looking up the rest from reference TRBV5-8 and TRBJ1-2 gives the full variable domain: EAGVTQSPTHLIKTRGQQATLRCSPISGHTSVYWYQQALGLGLQFLLWYDEGEERNRGNFPPRFSGRQFPNYSSELNVNALELEDSALYLCASSLAGGDYGYTFGSGTRLTVV.

CDR3 nucleotides: TGCGCCAGCAGCTTCACTAGCGGGTCAACCTACGAGCAGTACTTC. Its protein product is CASSFTSGSTYEQYF. The chain joins TRBV5-1 to TRBJ2-7; 9 bases match TRBD2. V trimming: 2 bases; J trimming: 2 bases; junction bases outside the gene matches: 5. Germline assignment: CDR1 SGHRS and CDR2 YFSETQ. CDR3 length: 15 residues.

This chain's CDR3 is CASRPTGGTEAFF. The CDR3 nucleotides read TGTGCCAGCAGACCAACAGGGGGCACTGAAGCTTTCTTT. The rearrangement uses TRBV6-5 and TRBJ1-1; 8 bases are shared with TRBD1. After removal of 6 bases from V and 4 bases from J, the junction contained 4 bases not matched to a gene. This CDR3 is 13 amino acids long. Germline V gives CDR1 MNHEY, CDR2 SVGAGI.

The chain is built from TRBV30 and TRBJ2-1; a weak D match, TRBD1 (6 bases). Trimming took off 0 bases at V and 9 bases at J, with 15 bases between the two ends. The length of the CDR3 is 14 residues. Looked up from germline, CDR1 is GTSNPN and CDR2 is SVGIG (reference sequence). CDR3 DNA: TGTGCCTGGAGTGTACGCCCAGGGGACGGTGAGCAGTTCTTC. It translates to CAWSVRPGDGEQFF.

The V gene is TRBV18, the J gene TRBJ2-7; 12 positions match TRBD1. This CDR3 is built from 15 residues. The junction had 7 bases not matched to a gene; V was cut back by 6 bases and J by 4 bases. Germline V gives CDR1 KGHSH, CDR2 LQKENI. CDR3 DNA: TGTGCCAGCTCGACTGGGACAGGGGGCCAATACGAGCAGTACTTC. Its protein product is CASSTGTGGQYEQYF.

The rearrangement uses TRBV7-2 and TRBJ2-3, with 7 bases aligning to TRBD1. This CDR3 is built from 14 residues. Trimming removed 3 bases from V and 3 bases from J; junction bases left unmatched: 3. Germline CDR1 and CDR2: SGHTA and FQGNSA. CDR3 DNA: TGTGCCAGCAGCTTGGGACAGCCAACAGATACGCAGTATTTT. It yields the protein CASSLGQPTDTQYF.

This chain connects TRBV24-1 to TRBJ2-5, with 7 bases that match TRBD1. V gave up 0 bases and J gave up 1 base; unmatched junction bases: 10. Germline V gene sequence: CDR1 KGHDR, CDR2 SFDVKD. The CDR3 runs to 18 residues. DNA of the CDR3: TGTGCCACCAGTGATTTGCCTTACCCTGGACAGGTCCAAGAGACCCAGTACTTC. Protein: CATSDLPYPGQVQETQYF.

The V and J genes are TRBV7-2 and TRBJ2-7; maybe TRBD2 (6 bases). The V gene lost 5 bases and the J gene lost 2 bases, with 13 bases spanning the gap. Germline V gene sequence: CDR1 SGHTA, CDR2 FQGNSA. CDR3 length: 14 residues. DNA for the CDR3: TGTGCCAGCAGCGCCGGGACTTTAACCTACGAGCAGTACTTC. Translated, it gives CASSAGTLTYEQYF.

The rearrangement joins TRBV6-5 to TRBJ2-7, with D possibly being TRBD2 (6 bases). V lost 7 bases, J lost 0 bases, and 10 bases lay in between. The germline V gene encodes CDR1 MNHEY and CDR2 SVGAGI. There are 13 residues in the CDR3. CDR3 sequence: CASNGGVSYEQYF. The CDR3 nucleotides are TGTGCCAGCAATGGCGGGGTCTCCTACGAGCAGTACTTC.

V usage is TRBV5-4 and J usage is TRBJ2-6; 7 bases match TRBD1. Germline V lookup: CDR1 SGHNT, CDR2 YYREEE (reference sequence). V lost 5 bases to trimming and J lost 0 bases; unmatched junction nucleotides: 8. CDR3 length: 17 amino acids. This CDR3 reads CASRSDRSGSGANVLTF. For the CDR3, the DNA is TGTGCCAGCAGGTCGGACAGGTCTGGCTCTGGGGCCAACGTCCTGACTTTC.

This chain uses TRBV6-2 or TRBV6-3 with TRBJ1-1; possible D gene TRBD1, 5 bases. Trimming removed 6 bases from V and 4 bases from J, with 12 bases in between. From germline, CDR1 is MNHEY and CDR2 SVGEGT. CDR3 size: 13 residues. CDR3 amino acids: CASSTTAPTEAFF. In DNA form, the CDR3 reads TGTGCCAGCAGCACGACAGCCCCCACTGAAGCTTTCTTT.

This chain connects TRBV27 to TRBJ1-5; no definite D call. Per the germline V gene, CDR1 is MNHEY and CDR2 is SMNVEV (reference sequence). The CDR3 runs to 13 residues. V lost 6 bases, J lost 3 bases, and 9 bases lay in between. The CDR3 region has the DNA TGTGCCAGCAGCCTCGCGTACAATCAGCCCCAGCATTTT. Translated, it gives CASSLAYNQPQHF.

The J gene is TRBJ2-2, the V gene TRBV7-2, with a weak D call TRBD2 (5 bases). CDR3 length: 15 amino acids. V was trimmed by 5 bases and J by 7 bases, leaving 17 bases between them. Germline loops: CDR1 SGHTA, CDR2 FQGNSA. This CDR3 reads CASSKWGAPDGELFF. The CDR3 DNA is TGTGCCAGCAGCAAATGGGGAGCCCCGGACGGGGAGCTGTTTTTT.

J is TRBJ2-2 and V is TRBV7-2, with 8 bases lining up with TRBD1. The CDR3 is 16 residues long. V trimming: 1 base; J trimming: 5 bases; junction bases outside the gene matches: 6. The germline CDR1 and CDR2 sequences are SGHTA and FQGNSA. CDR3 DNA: TGTGCCAGCAGCTTAGGGGGGCAGGGGGCGACCGGGGAGCTGTTTTTT. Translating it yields CASSLGGQGATGELFF. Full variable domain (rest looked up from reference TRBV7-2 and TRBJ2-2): GAGVSQSPSNKVTEKGKDVELRCDPISGHTALYWYRQSLGQGLEFLIYFQGNSAPDKSGLPSDRFSAERTGGSVSTLTIQRTQQEDSAVYLCASSLGGQGATGELFFGEGSRLTVL.